The rows below give T cell receptor beta chains drawn from one sample of a study of blood T cell repertoires in COVID-19. Only in-frame clones appear in the TCRdb table, and some are missing; sequencing was by immunoSEQ multiplex PCR. This sample has 90,000 to 100,000 clones; roughly 72% occur once, and the top ten carry approximately 25%. Sequenced sample: peripheral blood. These receptors originate from a woman in her sixties or seventies in a cohort sampled during active or convalescent COVID-19. CDR3s include the opening cysteine and the closing phenylalanine or tryptophan. The order of the fields is D gene, J gene, clone size, CDR3 length, V gene, CDR3 protein, CDR3 DNA. D genes are given only for firm matches. The size entry is marked missing in some rows and otherwise reads once, few, many or a size class.

D: TRBD1; J: TRBJ2-5; size: NA; length: 14; V: TRBV27; CDR3: CASSQGGRVETQYF; DNA: TGTGCCAGCAGTCAAGGGGGCAGGGTGGAGACCCAGTACTTC
D: NA; J: TRBJ1-5; size: NA; length: 16; V: TRBV6-1; CDR3: CASSESGVRGHQPQHF; DNA: TGTGCCAGCAGTGAATCGGGGGTCCGAGGGCATCAGCCCCAGCATTTT
D: NA; J: TRBJ1-1; size: NA; length: 13; V: TRBV3-1/TRBV3-2; CDR3: CASSQEARTEAFF; DNA: TGTGCCAGCAGCCAAGAGGCGCGGACTGAAGCTTTCTTT
D: NA; J: TRBJ1-2; size: NA; length: 19; V: TRBV19; CDR3: CASSIVYSAGVMVNYGYTF; DNA: TGTGCCAGTAGTATAGTATATTCGGCAGGGGTAATGGTGAACTATGGCTACACCTTC
D: TRBD1; J: TRBJ2-2; size: NA; length: 14; V: TRBV11-2; CDR3: CASRLDRASGELFF; DNA: TGTGCCAGCAGACTTGACAGGGCAAGCGGGGAGCTGTTTTTT
D: NA; J: TRBJ1-1; size: NA; length: 13; V: TRBV3-1/TRBV3-2; CDR3: CASSQGYSGEAFF; DNA: TGTGCCAGCAGCCAAGGTTATAGCGGTGAAGCTTTCTTT
D: NA; J: TRBJ2-7; size: NA; length: 14; V: TRBV7-3; CDR3: CASSPEPGSYEQYF; DNA: TGTGCCAGCAGCCCCGAGCCAGGCTCCTACGAGCAGTACTTC
D: NA; J: TRBJ1-3; size: once; length: 14; V: TRBV7-8; CDR3: CASSPEGRGNTIYF; DNA: TGTGCCAGCAGCCCGGAGGGGCGAGGAAACACCATATATTTT
D: NA; J: TRBJ2-1; size: once; length: 15; V: TRBV11-3; CDR3: CASSGTPTRGNEQFF; DNA: TGTGCCAGCAGCGGGACACCTACCAGGGGAAATGAGCAGTTCTTC
D: TRBD1; J: TRBJ1-1; size: NA; length: 14; V: TRBV6-2/TRBV6-3; CDR3: CASSYEDRGPEAFF; DNA: TGTGCCAGCAGTTACGAGGACAGGGGGCCTGAAGCTTTCTTT
D: TRBD2; J: TRBJ2-2; size: few; length: 16; V: TRBV19; CDR3: CASRTTSGGNTGELFF; DNA: TGTGCCAGTCGAACCACTAGCGGGGGGAACACCGGGGAGCTGTTTTTT
D: NA; J: TRBJ2-2; size: NA; length: 16; V: TRBV5-4; CDR3: CASSPISTSNTGELFF; DNA: TGTGCCAGCAGCCCAATTTCGACTTCGAACACCGGGGAGCTGTTTTTT
D: NA; J: TRBJ1-1; size: few; length: 14; V: TRBV4-3; CDR3: CASSQGHENTEAFF; DNA: TGCGCCAGCAGCCAGGGACACGAGAACACTGAAGCTTTCTTT
D: TRBD1; J: TRBJ1-2; size: few; length: 17; V: TRBV9; CDR3: CASSGGQGRYRSFGYTF; DNA: TGTGCCAGCAGCGGTGGACAGGGCCGTTATCGATCGTTTGGCTACACCTTC
D: TRBD2; J: TRBJ2-1; size: NA; length: 15; V: TRBV18; CDR3: CASSPLAGVNNEQFF; DNA: TGTGCCAGCTCACCTTTAGCGGGGGTAAATAATGAGCAGTTCTTC
D: TRBD1; J: TRBJ1-5; size: few; length: 18; V: TRBV5-6; CDR3: CASRYPGQGEVGNQPQHF; DNA: TGTGCCAGCAGGTATCCGGGACAGGGAGAAGTTGGCAATCAGCCCCAGCATTTT
D: TRBD1; J: TRBJ1-1; size: few; length: 15; V: TRBV18; CDR3: CASSPPDRAGTEAFF; DNA: TGTGCCAGCTCACCACCAGACAGGGCGGGCACTGAAGCTTTCTTT
D: TRBD1; J: TRBJ2-1; size: NA; length: 15; V: TRBV27; CDR3: CASSPRQGFDNEQFF; DNA: TGTGCCAGCAGTCCAAGACAGGGGTTCGACAATGAGCAGTTCTTC
D: TRBD2; J: TRBJ2-7; size: NA; length: 15; V: TRBV7-2; CDR3: CASSLVAGGTYEQYF; DNA: TGTGCCAGCAGCTTAGTTGCGGGGGGGACCTACGAGCAGTACTTC
D: TRBD1; J: TRBJ2-7; size: NA; length: 16; V: TRBV10-3; CDR3: CAISGSRDRAIYEQYF; DNA: TGTGCCATCAGTGGAAGCCGGGACAGGGCCATATACGAGCAGTACTTC
D: TRBD1; J: TRBJ1-2; size: once; length: 15; V: TRBV18; CDR3: CASSPGDRGPRGYTF; DNA: TGTGCCAGCTCACCGGGAGACAGGGGCCCCCGTGGCTACACCTTC
D: NA; J: TRBJ2-3; size: NA; length: 14; V: TRBV7-2; CDR3: CASMRRRSTDTQYF; DNA: TGTGCCAGCATGAGGAGGCGGAGCACAGATACGCAGTATTTT
D: TRBD1; J: TRBJ2-3; size: NA; length: 14; V: TRBV11-2; CDR3: CASSSTGGTDTQYF; DNA: TGTGCCAGCAGCTCTACAGGGGGAACAGATACGCAGTATTTT
D: NA; J: TRBJ1-2; size: NA; length: 14; V: TRBV7-6; CDR3: CASSLEAMRPGYTF; DNA: TGTGCCAGCAGCCTTGAGGCTATGCGACCCGGCTACACCTTC
D: NA; J: TRBJ2-4; size: NA; length: 15; V: TRBV19; CDR3: CASSSRRQGEYIQYF; DNA: TGTGCCAGTAGTTCGAGGCGTCAGGGCGAGTACATTCAGTACTTC
D: TRBD1; J: TRBJ1-4; size: NA; length: 12; V: TRBV6-5; CDR3: CASGPGQGVLFF; DNA: TGTGCCAGCGGGCCGGGACAGGGTGTACTGTTTTTT
D: TRBD1; J: TRBJ2-6; size: NA; length: 18; V: TRBV6-1; CDR3: CASSGPGQDLSGANVLTF; DNA: TGTGCCAGCAGTGGGCCGGGACAGGATCTCTCTGGGGCCAACGTCCTGACTTTC
D: NA; J: TRBJ2-3; size: few; length: 18; V: TRBV21-1; CDR3: CASSKALLAGGCTDTQYF; DNA: TGTGCCAGCAGCAAAGCGCTTCTAGCGGGGGGCTGCACAGATACGCAGTATTTT
D: TRBD2; J: TRBJ2-7; size: NA; length: 14; V: TRBV30; CDR3: CAWNPGLSSYEQYF; DNA: TGTGCCTGGAACCCGGGACTAAGCTCCTACGAGCAGTACTTC
D: TRBD1; J: TRBJ1-2; size: NA; length: 17; V: TRBV27; CDR3: CASSLTRGTGPGYGYTF; DNA: TGTGCCAGCAGTTTAACGAGAGGGACAGGACCAGGGTATGGCTACACCTTC
D: NA; J: TRBJ1-1; size: NA; length: 13; V: TRBV29-1; CDR3: CSVDYQTPLEAFF; DNA: TGCAGCGTTGATTACCAGACACCTCTAGAAGCTTTCTTT
D: NA; J: TRBJ1-6; size: NA; length: 16; V: TRBV5-6; CDR3: CASSSGGGGLNSPLHF; DNA: TGTGCCAGCAGCTCCGGCGGGGGCGGCCTTAATTCACCCCTCCACTTT
D: NA; J: TRBJ2-1; size: NA; length: 15; V: TRBV5-4; CDR3: CASSLGITDYNEQFF; DNA: TGTGCCAGCAGCTTGGGGATTACAGACTACAATGAGCAGTTCTTC
D: TRBD1; J: TRBJ2-7; size: NA; length: 15; V: TRBV6-5; CDR3: CASRAGTGGGYEQYF; DNA: TGTGCCAGCAGAGCTGGGACAGGGGGAGGCTACGAGCAGTACTTC
D: TRBD1; J: TRBJ2-5; size: NA; length: 15; V: TRBV6-5; CDR3: CASSFNEGARETQYF; DNA: TGTGCCAGCAGCTTTAATGAGGGGGCTCGGGAGACCCAGTACTTC
D: NA; J: TRBJ2-3; size: few; length: 15; V: TRBV7-9; CDR3: CASSFERRGTDTQYF; DNA: TGTGCCAGCAGCTTCGAGAGGCGGGGCACAGATACGCAGTATTTT
D: TRBD1; J: TRBJ1-2; size: NA; length: 15; V: TRBV5-7; CDR3: CASPLTGQGSDGYTF; DNA: TGTGCCAGCCCCCTAACCGGACAGGGATCGGATGGCTACACCTTC
D: TRBD1; J: TRBJ2-1; size: NA; length: 16; V: TRBV4-3; CDR3: CASSQVPPGGRNEQFF; DNA: TGCGCCAGCAGCCAAGTACCCCCAGGGGGCCGAAATGAGCAGTTCTTC
D: TRBD1; J: TRBJ2-2; size: NA; length: 14; V: TRBV7-8; CDR3: CASTRDRVSGELFF; DNA: TGTGCCAGCACCAGGGACAGGGTTTCCGGGGAGCTGTTTTTT